The rows below give T cell receptor beta chains drawn from one sample of a study of human versus mouse CDR3 diversity and MHC coevolution. Only in-frame clones appear in the TCRdb table, and some are missing; sequencing was by immunoSEQ multiplex PCR. The data contain about 81,000 clones, roughly 93% of them singletons. Sequencing was carried out using naive CD4+ T cells from blood. The receptor set was obtained from a person aged 25 to 69 in good health. Each CDR3 is given with its conserved first and last residue. The D gene is left open where the match is weak. The listing skips clone size in some rows; elsewhere it reads once, few, many or a size class.

J: TRBJ1-5
size: few
D: TRBD1
length: 16
V: TRBV19
CDR3: CASSAPGQGGNQPQHF
DNA: TGTGCCAGTAGTGCACCGGGACAGGGTGGCAATCAGCCCCAGCATTTT

J: TRBJ2-1
size: NA
D: TRBD2
length: 15
V: TRBV28
CDR3: CASLSAGTSSNEQFF
DNA: TGTGCCAGCCTTTCAGCCGGGACTAGTTCCAATGAGCAGTTCTTC

J: TRBJ1-4
size: NA
D: NA
length: 15
V: TRBV5-1
CDR3: CASSLNAATNEKLFF
DNA: TGCGCCAGCAGCTTGAACGCAGCAACTAATGAAAAACTGTTTTTT

J: TRBJ2-5
size: NA
D: TRBD2
length: 15
V: TRBV5-4
CDR3: CASSWTSGEQETQYF
DNA: TGTGCCAGCAGCTGGACTAGCGGGGAACAAGAGACCCAGTACTTC

J: TRBJ2-1
size: NA
D: TRBD2
length: 15
V: TRBV6-5
CDR3: CASSQGAGSLHEQFF
DNA: TGTGCCAGCAGCCAGGGAGCGGGAAGCCTCCATGAGCAGTTCTTC

J: TRBJ2-7
size: once
D: NA
length: 15
V: TRBV7-8
CDR3: CASSRPRVATHEQYF
DNA: TGTGCCAGCAGCCGTCCCAGGGTAGCTACCCACGAGCAGTACTTC

J: TRBJ1-1
size: NA
D: NA
length: 12
V: TRBV11-1
CDR3: CASSPSDNVAFF
DNA: TGTGCCAGCAGCCCCAGTGATAATGTGGCTTTCTTT

J: TRBJ1-1
size: NA
D: NA
length: 15
V: TRBV7-2
CDR3: CASSLAGFGNTEAFF
DNA: TGTGCCAGCAGCTTGGCGGGGTTCGGGAACACTGAAGCTTTCTTT

J: TRBJ1-4
size: NA
D: NA
length: 16
V: TRBV9
CDR3: CASSVGLEATNEKLFF
DNA: TGTGCCAGCAGCGTAGGACTTGAAGCAACTAATGAAAAACTGTTTTTT

J: TRBJ2-7
size: NA
D: TRBD1
length: 14
V: TRBV15
CDR3: CATSRDRGTYEQYF
DNA: TGTGCCACCAGCAGGGACAGGGGAACCTACGAGCAGTACTTC

J: TRBJ2-7
size: NA
D: NA
length: 14
V: TRBV6-5
CDR3: CASSGLQGGGEQYF
DNA: TGTGCCAGCTCCGGTTTACAGGGTGGGGGCGAGCAGTACTTC